There are many counts of the clone carrying this T cell receptor (beta chain). Its antigen is unidentified. Germline values: CDR1 SGHDT, CDR2 YYEEEE. After removal of 1 base from V and 6 bases from J, the junction contained 6 bases not matched to a gene. CDR3 length: 15 amino acids. TCRdb re-called the 5' RACE reads through MiXCR, storing one row per CDR3 protein. The table records about 330,000 distinct CDR3 sequences, around 7.3% of them present only once. The data were obtained in a study of T cells after yellow fever vaccination. Study results and caveats: Re-detected after boosting: most primary clones, around 97% of CD4 and 75% to 90% of CD8.

The chain is built from TRBV5-6 and TRBJ2-1; 8 bases match TRBD1. Sequenced here: PBMCs, sampled more than 35 days after the first yellow fever vaccination. The source of this sequence is a man aged 18-30 years who received the YFV17D yellow fever vaccine. CDR3 loop: CASSLKDRVTNEQFF. The CDR3 nucleotides are TGTGCCAGCAGCTTGAAGGACAGGGTCACCAATGAGCAGTTCTTC.